One sample yielded the 16 T cell receptor beta chains listed below, sequenced in a study of T cell responses to AZD1222 COVID-19 vaccine. TCRdb keeps only in-frame clones here, not all; method: immunoSEQ multiplex PCR. The sample has approximately 120,000 clones, nearly 90% seen once. The sample in question was peripheral blood, obtained on day 0 of AZD1222 vaccination. The receptors derive from an adult in good health.

The chain combines TRBV3-1 (or the pseudogene TRBV3-2) with TRBJ2-7; tentatively, D is TRBD1 (5 bases). This CDR3 region has 13 residues. CDR1 is LGHDT and CDR2 is YNNKEL in the germline V gene (reference sequence). Trimming cost V 1 base and J 3 bases, with 7 bases left between them. The CDR3 loop is CASSQGTGYEQYV. CDR3 DNA: TGTGCCAGCAGCCAAGGAACAGGCTACGAGCAGTACGTC.

The chain joins TRBV28 to TRBJ1-5, with D unclear. There are 13 residues in the CDR3. V was clipped by 6 bases and J by 5 bases, with 11 bases between them. In germline, CDR1 is MDHEN, CDR2 SYDVKM. CDR3: CASSLAPYQPQHF. In DNA, the CDR3 is TGTGCCAGCAGCCTGGCACCGTATCAGCCCCAGCATTTT.

This clone occurred once. This chain connects TRBV7-2 to TRBJ1-2, with TRBD1 identical over 10 bases. The length of the CDR3 is 15 residues. V lost 5 bases and J lost 2; bases outside the gene matches: 5. Germline V CDR1 and CDR2: SGHTA, FQGNSA. The CDR3 DNA is TGTGCCAGCAGCGCCTTGACAGGGGGCAACTATGGCTACACCTTC. Its protein product is CASSALTGGNYGYTF.

The V call is TRBV5-6, the J call TRBJ1-1, with D unresolved. V was trimmed by 3 bases and J by 7 bases, leaving 19 bases between them. Germline CDR1 reads SGHDT; CDR2 reads YYEEEE. This CDR3 contains 15 residues. This chain's CDR3 is CASSSPVRGDLEAFF. In nucleotides, the CDR3 is TGTGCCAGCAGCTCTCCGGTTCGGGGAGACCTTGAAGCTTTCTTT.

The chain couples TRBV7-9 to TRBJ2-5, with a possible D match to TRBD1 (6 bases). The V end was cut by 4 bases, the J end by 5 bases, with 17 bases between. CDR3 length equals 15 residues. The germline CDR1 and CDR2 sequences are SEHNR and FQNEAQ (reference sequence). CDR3: CASSYTGTPPETQYF. The CDR3, as DNA: TGTGCCAGCAGCTACACCGGGACACCTCCCGAGACCCAGTACTTC.

The chain is built from TRBV5-6 and TRBJ1-6; 7 positions match TRBD1. This CDR3 region has 17 residues. CDR1 and CDR2 from the germline V gene are SGHDT and YYEEEE. V dropped 0 bases and J dropped 0; count of bases not matched to a gene: 3. Here the CDR3 reads CASSLERDSSYNSPLHF. The CDR3, as DNA: TGTGCCAGCAGCTTGGAAAGGGACAGCTCCTATAATTCACCCCTCCACTTT.

This chain connects TRBV2 to TRBJ2-1; a possible D gene is TRBD1 (5 bases). The CDR3 length is 13 residues. Germline CDR1 reads SNHLY; CDR2 reads FYNNEI. V was shortened by 6 bases and J by 4 bases, with 10 bases between the two germline ends. CDR3 protein: CASSQAGYNEQFF. Written as DNA, the CDR3 is TGTGCCAGCAGCCAGGCAGGGTACAATGAGCAGTTCTTC.

J is TRBJ2-7 and V is TRBV27, with unresolved D. Germline CDR1 reads MNHEY; CDR2 reads SMNVEV (reference sequence). The V gene lost 10 bases and the J gene lost 3 bases, with 19 bases spanning the gap. The CDR3 runs 14 residues. The CDR3 DNA reads TGTGCCACCGACCCGTTAAGAATCTTCTACGAGCAGTACTTC. Translated: CATDPLRIFYEQYF.

V and J are TRBV19 and TRBJ2-7, with D hard to call. Germline CDR1 is LNHDA and CDR2 is SQIVND (reference sequence). V shed 4 bases and J shed 4 bases, with 11 bases lying between them. This CDR3 region has 13 residues. Here the CDR3 reads CASSTAYRYEQYF. In DNA, the CDR3 is TGTGCCAGTAGTACCGCCTATCGATACGAGCAGTACTTC. Combining the CDR3 with reference TRBV19 and TRBJ2-7 gives the whole variable domain DGGITQSPKYLFRKEGQNVTLSCEQNLNHDAMYWYRQDPGQGLRLIYYSQIVNDFQKGDIAEGYSVSREKKESFPLTVTSAQKNPTAFYLCASSTAYRYEQYFGPGTRLTVT.

V gene TRBV24-1 combines with J gene TRBJ2-2, with 7 bases aligning to TRBD1. V lost 9 bases, J lost 6 bases, and 15 bases stayed unmatched. There are 16 residues in the CDR3. Germline V gene data show CDR1 as KGHDR and CDR2 as SFDVKD. CDR3 in amino acids: CATSRPSTQGPGELFF. DNA for the CDR3: TGTGCCACCTCCCGTCCCTCAACACAGGGGCCCGGGGAGCTGTTTTTT.

This clone was recorded once. This rearrangement joins TRBV6-5 to TRBJ2-7; D perhaps matches TRBD2 (6 bases). The CDR3 spans 14 residues. The V gene lost 6 bases and the J gene lost 0 bases, with 12 bases spanning the gap. Germline V CDR1 and CDR2: MNHEY, SVGAGI. The CDR3 sequence is CASSQIGSSYEQYV. Written as DNA, the CDR3 is TGTGCCAGCAGCCAGATCGGGAGCTCCTACGAGCAGTACGTC.

This clone was seen once. V gene TRBV6-6 combines with J gene TRBJ2-7, with TRBD2 identical over 9 bases. V was pared by 2 bases and J by 1 base, with 6 bases of the junction left unmatched. Germline-derived CDR1 and CDR2 are MNHNY and SVGAGI (reference sequence). CDR3 length: 16 residues. The CDR3 nucleotides read TGTGCCAGCAGTTACATCCGCGGGGGGGCGTCCTACGAGCAGTACTTC. Its protein product is CASSYIRGGASYEQYF.

CDR3 amino acids: CSVDRAATEAFF. CDR3 DNA: TGCAGCGTTGATAGAGCGGCCACTGAAGCTTTCTTT. V and J are TRBV29-1 and TRBJ1-1; D ambiguous. The germline V gene has CDR1 SQVTM and CDR2 ANQGSEA. V lost 3 bases and J lost 4, with 9 bases in between. The CDR3 sequence is 12 residues long.

The chain combines TRBV12-5 with TRBJ1-2; D is unresolved. The CDR3 runs 16 residues. Germline V gene data show CDR1 as LGHNT and CDR2 as FRNRAP. Trimming pared 2 bases from V and 6 bases from J, leaving 19 bases between. Written as DNA, the CDR3 is TGTGCTAGTGGTTTGTCACAAGGCAGAGCCTTCCATGGCTACACCTTC. Its protein is CASGLSQGRAFHGYTF.

The CDR3 coding sequence is TGTGCCAGCAGTGATGGCATCATCACCGGGGAGCTGTTTTTT. Its protein product is CASSDGIITGELFF. V is TRBV6-4 and J is TRBJ2-2; D is unclear. Germline values: CDR1 MRHNA, CDR2 SNTAGT. V lost 3 bases to trimming and J lost 4 bases, with 9 bases between them. The CDR3 sequence is 14 residues long.

The chain uses TRBV9 and TRBJ2-7; TRBD2 matches at 12 bases. The CDR3 is 15 residues long. The V and J ends lost 4 bases and 3 bases, in that order; junction bases with no gene match: 5. The germline CDR1 and CDR2 sequences are SGDLS and YYNGEE. The CDR3 bases are TGTGCCAGCAGCTCACGGACTAGCGGGGACTACGAGCAGTACGTC. Protein product: CASSSRTSGDYEQYV.